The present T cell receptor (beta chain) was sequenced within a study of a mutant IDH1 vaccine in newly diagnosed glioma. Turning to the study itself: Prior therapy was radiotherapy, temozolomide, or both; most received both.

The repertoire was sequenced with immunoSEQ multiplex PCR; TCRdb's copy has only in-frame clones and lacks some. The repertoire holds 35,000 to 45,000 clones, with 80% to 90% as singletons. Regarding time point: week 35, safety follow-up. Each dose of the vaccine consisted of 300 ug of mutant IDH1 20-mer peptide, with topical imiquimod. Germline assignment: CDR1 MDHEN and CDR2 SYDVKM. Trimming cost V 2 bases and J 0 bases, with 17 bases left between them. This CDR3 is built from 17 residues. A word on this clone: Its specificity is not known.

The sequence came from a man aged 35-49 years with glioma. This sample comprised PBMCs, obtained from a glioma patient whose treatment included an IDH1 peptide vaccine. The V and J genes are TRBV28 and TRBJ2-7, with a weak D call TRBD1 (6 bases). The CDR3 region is CASSLALGRGYSYEQYF. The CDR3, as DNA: TGTGCCAGCAGTTTAGCCCTCGGCAGGGGATACTCCTACGAGCAGTACTTC.